The present T cell receptor beta chain was sequenced within a study of cytomegalovirus exposure and HLA in healthy donors. Study-wide findings and caveats: Earlier analysis found most TCR beta V segments productive about 90% or about 30% of the time.

Vbeta (60) and Jbeta (13) primers were used in the PCR. TCRdb keeps only in-frame clones here, not all; method: immunoSEQ multiplex PCR. The sample yields under 200,000 clones, 75% to 85% seen once. Of note for this clone: No antigen is known for it.

The TCR sequence derives from a male donor in good health and CMV-seropositive. Specimen: PBMCs.

The CDR3, as DNA: TGTGCCAGCAACAAACAGGGGATCGGTGAAGCTTTCTTT. Protein product: CASNKQGIGEAFF. J is TRBJ1-1 and V is TRBV6-5; 7 bases map to TRBD1. CDR1 and CDR2 (germline): MNHEY, SVGAGI. The CDR3 has 13 residues. Trimming took 7 bases from V and 7 from J; bases not matched to a gene: 9.